Below are 10 T cell receptor beta chains sequenced from a single sample in a study of regulatory T cells in long-lasting Graves disease. CDR3-region Arm-PCR and iRepertoire HTBI primers produced the TCR beta libraries. TCRdb independently ran MiXCR on the multiplex PCR reads; one entry per CDR3 protein. Of about 470,000 distinct CDR3 sequences in the sample, around 15% were seen once. As to time point: newly diagnosed GD, antithyroid drugs for less than 3 months. Extracted PBMC RNA gave rise to the TCR library. These same records also appear under a second study, on T cells in Graves' hyperthyroidism and ophthalmopathy.

This specimen was peripheral blood mononuclear cells (PBMCs), taken at new diagnosis, from a patient treated with antithyroid drugs. The receptors were sampled from a man aged 40-55 years with Graves disease.

The rearrangement joins TRBV5-6 to TRBJ2-1; D uncertain. The CDR3 is made up of 16 amino acids. Germline CDR1 and CDR2: SGHDT and YYEEEE. V lost 2 bases to trimming and J lost 0 bases, with 12 bases between them. The chain's CDR3 is CASSFLTGISYNEQFF. CDR3 nucleotide sequence: TGTGCCAGCAGCTTTCTGACCGGCATCTCCTACAATGAGCAGTTCTTC.

The chain employs TRBV15 and TRBJ2-1, with TRBD2 matching 10 bases. The CDR3 is 18 amino acids. Losses at the gene ends were 3 bases for V and 0 bases for J; bases not matched to a gene: 8. Germline V gene data show CDR1 as LNHNV and CDR2 as YYDKDF (reference sequence). CDR3 region: CATSSAASGSFSYNEQFF. The CDR3 coding sequence is TGTGCCACCAGCAGCGCAGCTAGCGGGAGTTTCTCCTACAATGAGCAGTTCTTC.

This clonotype was seen more than once but under ten times. The rearrangement uses TRBV20-1 and TRBJ2-1; 11 nucleotides agree with TRBD2. J gave up 0 bases and V 3 bases, and 7 bases lay outside the gene matches. Germline-derived CDR1 and CDR2 are DFQATT and SNEGSKA (reference sequence). CDR3 length: 17 amino acids. The CDR3 DNA is TGCAGTGCTAGTTCCTTCACTAGCGGGAGCTCCTACAATGAGCAGTTCTTC. Its protein product is CSASSFTSGSSYNEQFF.

This clonotype was detected ten times or more. The CDR3 DNA reads TGTGCCAGCAGCTCCGTAGGGGGCGGCACCGGGGAGCTGTTTTTT. Its translation: CASSSVGGGTGELFF. The chain couples TRBV11-3 to TRBJ2-2; 7 bases align to TRBD1. Germline CDR1 and CDR2: SGHNT and YENEEA. Trimming at V came to 4 bases and at J to 4 bases, leaving 6 bases not matched to a gene. The CDR3 contains 15 residues.

The chain is built from TRBV30 and TRBJ2-3; D could derive from TRBD1 or TRBD2 (5 bases each). Trimming removed 3 bases at V and 1 base at J, with 14 bases between. The CDR3 runs to 15 residues. The germline V gene encodes CDR1 GTSNPN and CDR2 SVGIG (reference sequence). This CDR3 is CAWSYRDRRTDTQYF. DNA for the CDR3: TGTGCCTGGAGCTACCGGGACCGTCGCACAGATACGCAGTATTTT.

This clonotype has only a few counts. In DNA form, the CDR3 reads TGTGCCAGCTCACCAACGGTCGGACGTTTGACTACAGATACGCAGTATTTT. The encoded protein is CASSPTVGRLTTDTQYF. V and J are TRBV18 and TRBJ2-3, with unresolved D. Trimming removed 2 bases from V and 3 bases from J, with 18 bases in between. This CDR3 has 17 residues. The V gene's germline CDR1 is KGHSH and CDR2 LQKENI.

V is TRBV6-5 and J is TRBJ2-2; possible D gene TRBD2, 5 bases. Trimming left V 0 bases short and J 7 bases short, with 12 bases between. Germline loops: CDR1 MNHEY, CDR2 SVGAGI. The CDR3 has 15 residues. The CDR3 region has the DNA TGTGCCAGCAGTTACTCCCGGGGAGTTGGCGGGGAGCTGTTTTTT. Its translation: CASSYSRGVGGELFF.

The table lists this clonotype with a few counts. J is TRBJ2-3 and V is TRBV7-2; D is unresolved. Trimming cost V 5 bases and J 9 bases, with 18 bases left between them. Per germline, CDR1 SGHTA and CDR2 FQGNSA. This CDR3 has 14 residues. Here the CDR3 reads CASSPPDWRGTQYF. The CDR3 nucleotides are TGTGCCAGCAGCCCCCCCGACTGGCGCGGCACGCAGTATTTT. The variable domain in full, with the rest retrieved from reference TRBV7-2 and TRBJ2-3, is GAGVSQSPSNKVTEKGKDVELRCDPISGHTALYWYRQSLGQGLEFLIYFQGNSAPDKSGLPSDRFSAERTGGSVSTLTIQRTQQEDSAVYLCASSPPDWRGTQYFGPGTRLTVL.

This clonotype was seen many times. V usage is TRBV3-1 and J usage is TRBJ2-1, with 9 bases that match TRBD2. CDR1 and CDR2 (germline): LGHDT, YNNKEL (reference sequence). The CDR3 consists of 16 residues. V lost 1 base to trimming and J lost 4 bases; unmatched junction nucleotides: 5. CDR3 DNA: TGTGCCAGCAGCCAAGGGTCTAGCGGGAATTACAATGAGCAGTTCTTC. Translated: CASSQGSSGNYNEQFF.

This clonotype was counted only a few times. The chain uses TRBV7-9 and TRBJ1-1; no clear D. The germline gives CDR1 SEHNR, CDR2 FQNEAQ (reference sequence). V was pared by 3 bases and J by 0 bases, with 8 bases between. This CDR3 has 14 amino acids. In nucleotides, the CDR3 is TGTGCCAGCAGCTTCTCCAACATGAACACTGAAGCTTTCTTT. Encoded protein: CASSFSNMNTEAFF.